A single sample gave rise to the 8 T cell receptor beta chains below, sequenced in a study of blood T cell repertoires in COVID-19. Using immunoSEQ multiplex PCR, the repertoire was profiled, and TCRdb retains in-frame clones only, with some absent. Of tens of thousands of clones in the sample, 75% to 90% were seen once. Sequencing used peripheral blood. The origin of the receptors is a human donor in a cohort sampled during active COVID-19.

The chain uses TRBV28 and TRBJ1-5; D is possibly TRBD1 (6 bases). In germline, CDR1 is MDHEN, CDR2 SYDVKM. The CDR3 has 14 amino acids. The V and J ends lost 6 bases and 6 bases respectively, with 15 bases between them. CDR3 DNA: TGTGCCAGCAGGTCAGCAGGGGCAAGTCAGCCCCAGCATTTT. Protein: CASRSAGASQPQHF.

The genes are TRBV11-2 and TRBJ2-7; 7 nucleotides align to TRBD2. This CDR3 region has 16 residues. Germline CDR1 reads SGHAT; CDR2 reads FQNNGV. Losses at the gene ends were 1 base for V and 0 bases for J; bases not matched to a gene: 6. CDR3 DNA: TGTGCCAGCAGCTTAGGTCTAGCGGCCCGCTCCTACGAGCAGTACTTC. Translating it yields CASSLGLAARSYEQYF.

The chain employs TRBV28 and TRBJ1-2; D gene unclear. Trimming removed 10 bases from V and 8 bases from J, with 17 bases in between. This CDR3 contains 12 residues. The germline CDR1 and CDR2 sequences are MDHEN and SYDVKM. The CDR3 coding sequence is TGTGCCATCGGCCGTGCCCAGAGGGGCTACACCTTC. Translating gives CAIGRAQRGYTF.

The chain combines TRBV18 with TRBJ1-1; 7 bases map to TRBD1. Looked up from germline, CDR1 is KGHSH and CDR2 is LQKENI. The CDR3 has 16 amino acids. With V trimmed by 2 bases and J by 0 bases, 6 bases remained unmatched. Here the CDR3 DNA reads TGTGCCAGCTCACCATTAACAGGGGCCATGAACACTGAAGCTTTCTTT. Amino acids: CASSPLTGAMNTEAFF. The full variable domain, with the rest looked up from reference TRBV18 and TRBJ1-1, is NAGVMQNPRHLVRRRGQEARLRCSPMKGHSHVYWYRQLPEEGLKFMVYLQKENIIDESGMPKERFSAEFPKEGPSILRIQQVVRGDSAAYFCASSPLTGAMNTEAFFGQGTRLTVV.

This chain connects TRBV7-2 to TRBJ1-3; tentative D call: TRBD1 (5 bases). Trimming removed 5 bases from V and 0 bases from J, with 11 bases in between. The CDR3 length is 15 residues. Germline values: CDR1 SGHTA, CDR2 FQGNSA. The CDR3 DNA reads as TGTGCCAGCAGCCCCATGGGGGGCTCTGGAAACACCATATATTTT. It encodes CASSPMGGSGNTIYF.

The chain is built from TRBV5-1 and TRBJ1-6, with 11 bases aligning to TRBD1. Trimming at V came to 0 bases and at J to 7 bases, leaving 6 bases not matched to a gene. Germline V gene sequence: CDR1 SGHRS, CDR2 YFSETQ. The CDR3 is 17 amino acids. The CDR3 sequence is CASSLDGTGGWNSPLHF. CDR3 DNA sequence: TGCGCCAGCAGCTTGGACGGGACAGGGGGTTGGAATTCACCCCTCCACTTT.

This chain connects TRBV5-5 to TRBJ2-1, with 11 positions matching TRBD2. Trimming took 5 bases from V and 6 from J; bases not matched to a gene: 10. CDR1 and CDR2 from the germline V gene are SGHKS and YYEKEE (reference sequence). The CDR3 is 16 amino acids. This CDR3 is CASREDPGLAVNEQFF. CDR3 nucleotide sequence: TGTGCCAGCAGAGAAGATCCGGGACTAGCGGTCAATGAGCAGTTCTTC.

The rearrangement links TRBV3-1 (or the pseudogene TRBV3-2) to TRBJ2-2; perhaps TRBD1 as D (6 bases). Germline CDR1 and CDR2: LGHDT and YNNKEL (reference sequence). Deletions cut 0 bases from V and 5 bases from J, with 16 bases between. The CDR3 extends over 17 amino acids. CDR3 sequence reads: CASSQDLGAAYTGELFF. CDR3 DNA sequence: TGTGCCAGCAGCCAAGATTTGGGGGCAGCTTATACCGGGGAGCTGTTTTTT.